These 11 T cell receptor beta chains came from one sample sequenced in a study of blood T cells in healthy people across ages. A second about 6 to 11 cycle PCR used barcoded and J-beta primers. One entry per CDR3 protein, called by TCRdb with MiXCR from the 5' RACE reads. The table has about a million distinct CDR3 sequences, approximately 50% seen once. Sequenced material: blood. The receptors originated from a woman aged 60-70 years in good health.

The V and J genes are TRBV29-1 and TRBJ2-5; TRBD2 is a possible D gene (6 bases). The J call is in doubt because the DNA end fits TRBJ2-7 better. Germline assignment: CDR1 SQVTM and CDR2 ANQGSEA. The CDR3 covers 13 residues. The CDR3 DNA reads as TGCAGCGTCGCAGTTAGCGGCCGATACGAGCAGTACTTC. Amino acid sequence: CSVAVSGRYEQYF.

The rearrangement joins TRBV6-5 to TRBJ2-7; no reliable D call. TRBJ2-1 matches the DNA end more closely, so the J call is doubtful. The CDR3 has 18 amino acids. The V gene's germline CDR1 is MNHEY and CDR2 SVGAGI. The CDR3 region is CASSSSYVTPREHGEQFF. The CDR3 region has the DNA TGTGCCAGCAGTTCAAGCTACGTCACCCCTAGGGAACACGGTGAGCAGTTCTTC.

The genes are TRBV6-1 and TRBJ2-2; D not resolved. Germline V gives CDR1 MNHNS, CDR2 SASEGT. There are 16 residues in the CDR3. Trimming removed 3 bases from V and 0 bases from J, with 11 bases in between. The chain's CDR3 is CASSDPGGPNTGELFF. Written as DNA, the CDR3 is TGTGCCAGCAGTGACCCCGGTGGACCGAACACCGGGGAGCTGTTTTTT.

There are a few counts of this clonotype. The rearrangement uses TRBV28 and TRBJ2-1, with D tentatively TRBD1 or TRBD2 (6 bases each). This CDR3 has 15 residues. Trimming took off 4 bases at V and 4 bases at J, with 14 bases between the two ends. Germline V gene sequence: CDR1 MDHEN, CDR2 SYDVKM. CDR3: CASSSGGLGYNEQFF. The CDR3 DNA reads TGTGCCAGCAGTTCCGGGGGCCTGGGATACAATGAGCAGTTCTTC.

This clonotype appeared a few times. In DNA, the CDR3 is TGTGCCAGCAGACGCGGACAGACCAAAGGGGGACTAGCGGGATCACCACACAATGAGCAGTTCTTC. Translating it yields CASRRGQTKGGLAGSPHNEQFF. V gene TRBV11-1 combines with J gene TRBJ2-1; 13 bases map to TRBD2. This CDR3 has 22 residues. Germline CDR1 and CDR2: SGHAT and FQDESV (reference sequence). The V gene end was trimmed by 6 bases and the J gene end by 5 bases; junction bases not matched to a gene: 25.

The chain recombines TRBV20-1 with TRBJ2-7; D gene ambiguous. Trimming took 0 bases from V and 0 from J, leaving 12 bases between them. The CDR3 has 15 residues. Germline V lookup: CDR1 DFQATT, CDR2 SNEGSKA (reference sequence). The CDR3 DNA is TGCAGTGCTAGAGATTCAGAGAAAAGCTCCTACGAGCAGTACTTC. Amino acid sequence: CSARDSEKSSYEQYF.

This sequence joins TRBV4-3 and TRBJ1-6; possibly TRBD1 for D (5 bases). Germline-derived CDR1 and CDR2 are LGHNA and YSLEER. The CDR3 is made up of 16 amino acids. Trimming stripped 1 base from V and 5 bases from J, with 12 bases between. In nucleotides, the CDR3 is TGCGCCAGCAGCCAAGGACCGGGACTTAATAATTCACCCCTCCACTTT. Its protein is CASSQGPGLNNSPLHF.

The rearrangement joins TRBV3-1 to TRBJ2-5; D may be TRBD1 (6 bases). With 2 bases removed from V and 4 bases from J, the gap between germline ends came to 14 bases. CDR1 is LGHDT, CDR2 YNNKEL, per germline (reference sequence). There are 15 residues in the CDR3. CDR3 sequence (DNA): TGTGCCAGCAGCCAAACAGGGACCGACCCAGAGACCCAGTACTTC. Encoded protein: CASSQTGTDPETQYF.

The CDR3 coding sequence is TGTGCCAGCAGCTTTTTGGACAAGCCCAAAGAGACCCAGTACTTC. Protein sequence: CASSFLDKPKETQYF. The rearrangement links TRBV7-7 to TRBJ2-5; D may be TRBD1 (5 bases). CDR3 size: 15 residues. V lost 3 bases and J 3 bases, leaving 14 bases between the germline ends. Germline V gives CDR1 SSHAT, CDR2 FNYEAQ (reference sequence).

This sequence joins TRBV12-3 or TRBV12-4 and TRBJ1-5; unclear D gene. Trimming shortened V by 6 bases and J by 3 bases, and 12 bases separated the two germline ends. The CDR3 totals 14 residues. The CDR3 coding sequence is TGTGCCAGCAGCCGCACACGGAACAATCAGCCCCAGCATTTT. Encoded protein: CASSRTRNNQPQHF.

The rearrangement uses TRBV4-2 and TRBJ2-7, with 7 bases aligning to TRBD2. The CDR3 spans 15 residues. CDR1 and CDR2 from the germline V gene are LGHNA and YNFKEQ. J gave up 4 bases and V 3 bases, and 9 bases lay outside the gene matches. DNA for the CDR3: TGTGCCAGCAGCCAGGACTGGACTAGTAGTTACGAGCAGTACTTC. Translation: CASSQDWTSSYEQYF.